This TCR beta chain appears in the sequencing data of a study of CD4+ T cells in melanoma. Study-wide results and caveats: In melanoma, neoantigen-specific CD4+ T cells reportedly differed in differentiation state.

This clone ranks as large. The antigen is undetermined. CDR1 and CDR2 (germline): SGHDN, FVKESK. The CDR3 runs 14 residues. V was clipped by 1 base and J by 2 bases, with 8 bases between them. Generated by immunoSEQ multiplex PCR, the TCRdb table keeps only in-frame clones and is missing some. The table shows under 6,500 clones, with just over 65% occurring only once. What was sequenced was cells from a culture (not recorded whether cultured in vitro). The receptor was derived from a human donor with melanoma. The chain is built from TRBV14 and TRBJ1-2; possible D gene TRBD1, 5 bases. The CDR3 nucleotides are TGTGCCAGCAGCCAAGGACAGCCAAACTATGGCTACACCTTC. Amino acids: CASSQGQPNYGYTF. Variable domain in full (rest from reference TRBV14 and TRBJ1-2): EAGVTQFPSHSVIEKGQTVTLRCDPISGHDNLYWYRRVMGKEIKFLLHFVKESKQDESGMPNNRFLAERTGGTYSTLKVQPAELEDSGVYFCASSQGQPNYGYTFGSGTRLTVV.